A single sample is the source of the 9 T cell receptor beta chains below, sequenced in a study of human T cells and chemical hapten exposure. RNA extraction used unfractionated whole blood as the source of total RNA. TCRdb processed the 5' RACE reads anew with MiXCR; each CDR3 protein has one entry. In the table there are 110,000 or so distinct CDR3 sequences, around 20% of which are singletons. These TCRs come from a human donor in good health.

Only a few counts were recorded for this clonotype. The V call is TRBV11-2, the J call TRBJ2-3; D ambiguous. The CDR3 is 11 amino acids. V was pared by 4 bases and J by 3 bases, with 2 bases between. The germline CDR1 and CDR2 sequences are SGHAT and FQNNGV. CDR3 sequence (DNA): TGTGCCAGCAGCTGGACAGATACGCAGTATTTT. Amino acids: CASSWTDTQYF.

V and J are TRBV12-5 and TRBJ1-5; D unclear. The CDR3 contains 13 residues. V shed 1 base and J shed 9 bases, with 10 bases lying between them. The germline CDR1 and CDR2 sequences are LGHNT and FRNRAP. The CDR3, as DNA: TGTGCTAGTGGTTTGGGCGCCGCGGGGCCCCAGCATTTT. This encodes CASGLGAAGPQHF.

This chain joins TRBV10-3 and TRBJ1-1; perhaps TRBD1 as D (5 bases). Germline loops: CDR1 ENHRY, CDR2 SYGVKD. V gave up 2 bases and J gave up 5 bases, with 6 bases separating them. CDR3 length equals 12 residues. The CDR3 coding sequence is TGTGCCATCAGTGAGAGGGGAACTGAAGCTTTCTTT. It specifies CAISERGTEAFF.

This clonotype was observed a few times. The chain is built from TRBV28 and TRBJ2-3; unclear D gene. The V end lost 3 bases, the J end lost 0 bases, and 13 bases lay between the germline ends. The CDR3 loop spans 16 amino acids. Germline CDR1 reads MDHEN; CDR2 reads SYDVKM. The CDR3 here is CASSFSFILSTDTQYF. The CDR3 DNA reads TGTGCCAGCAGTTTCTCCTTCATCCTAAGCACAGATACGCAGTATTTT.

The chain recombines TRBV27 with TRBJ1-5; 7 bases are a match to TRBD1. Germline values: CDR1 MNHEY, CDR2 SMNVEV (reference sequence). The V gene end was trimmed by 6 bases and the J gene end by 9 bases; junction bases not matched to a gene: 14. The CDR3 contains 15 residues. The CDR3 spells CASSRTGGSGRPQHF. CDR3 in DNA: TGTGCCAGCAGCCGGACAGGCGGGTCCGGACGGCCCCAGCATTTT.

This clonotype came up a few times. The chain joins TRBV29-1 to TRBJ1-4, with D possibly matching TRBD1 (6 bases). Germline values: CDR1 SQVTM, CDR2 ANQGSEA. The CDR3 extends over 13 amino acids. Trimming left V 5 bases short and J 1 base short, with 8 bases between. CDR3 DNA: TGCAGCGTTCTAGGGGGAACTAATGAAAAACTGTTTTTT. Its protein is CSVLGGTNEKLFF.

CDR3 sequence (DNA): TGTGCCAGCAGCCAAGTGGGAGTGGCAGATACGCAGTATTTT. Translating gives CASSQVGVADTQYF. The genes are TRBV3-1 and TRBJ2-3; D perhaps matches TRBD2 (5 bases). Germline values: CDR1 LGHDT, CDR2 YNNKEL (reference sequence). With 1 base removed from V and 4 bases from J, the gap between germline ends came to 9 bases. CDR3 size: 14 residues.

The chain combines TRBV7-9 with TRBJ1-3; D uncertain. V shed 5 bases and J shed 8 bases, with 7 bases lying between them. This CDR3 has 11 amino acids. Germline loops: CDR1 SEHNR, CDR2 FQNEAQ (reference sequence). The CDR3 nucleotides read TGTGCCAGCAGCCTTCAGTACACCATATATTTT. It is translated as CASSLQYTIYF. The variable domain in full, with the rest retrieved from reference TRBV7-9 and TRBJ1-3, is DTGVSQNPRHKITKRGQNVTFRCDPISEHNRLYWYRQTLGQGPEFLTYFQNEAQLEKSRLLSDRFSAERPKGSFSTLEIQRTEQGDSAMYLCASSLQYTIYFGEGSWLTVV.

The chain is built from TRBV24-1 and TRBJ1-3, with no clear D. From germline, CDR1 is KGHDR and CDR2 SFDVKD. The germline V and J ends were trimmed by 3 bases and 0 bases, with 11 bases remaining between them. The CDR3 contains 16 residues. CDR3 DNA: TGTGCCACCAGTGATAATAGGATCGACTCTGGAAACACCATATATTTT. The encoded protein is CATSDNRIDSGNTIYF.